A single sample is the source of the 23 T cell receptor beta chains below, sequenced in a study of response to subunit inactivated influenza vaccine. From the RT-PCR reads, TCRdb called clonotypes with MiXCR, one entry per CDR3 protein. The data show 650,000 to 800,000 distinct CDR3 sequences, approximately 15% seen once. The material was PBMCs from blood, obtained about 14 days before vaccination. These receptors were obtained from a man over 45 who received an inactivated influenza vaccine.

V and J are TRBV4-3 and TRBJ2-1, with D tentatively TRBD1 (6 bases). This CDR3 comprises 15 residues. CDR1 is LGHNA, CDR2 YSLEER, per germline. Trimming removed 0 bases from V and 10 bases from J, with 16 bases in between. CDR3 DNA sequence: TGCGCCAGCAGCCAAGACGGGTCAGGGGTCGACGAGCAGTTCTTC. Translating gives CASSQDGSGVDEQFF.

This clonotype was recorded many times. The rearrangement uses TRBV6-2 or TRBV6-3 and TRBJ2-2; a weak D match, TRBD2 (6 bases). Trimming took 6 bases from V and 4 from J, leaving 18 bases between them. The germline V gene encodes CDR1 MNHEY and CDR2 SVGEGT. There are 16 residues in the CDR3. The chain's CDR3 is CASSPGLGGLTGELFF. The CDR3 bases are TGTGCCAGCAGCCCGGGCCTCGGGGGACTCACCGGGGAGCTGTTTTTT.

The chain is built from TRBV15 and TRBJ1-5; D uncertain. The V gene lost 2 bases and the J gene lost 1 base, with 6 bases spanning the gap. The CDR3 spans 14 residues. CDR1 is LNHNV and CDR2 is YYDKDF in the germline V gene (reference sequence). CDR3: CATSRPQSNQPQHF. CDR3 DNA: TGTGCCACCAGCAGACCTCAGAGCAATCAGCCCCAGCATTTT.

The table lists this clonotype with a few counts. The gene calls are TRBV20-1 and TRBJ2-5; 10 bases map to TRBD2. The germline CDR1 and CDR2 sequences are DFQATT and SNEGSKA (reference sequence). V was pared by 0 bases and J by 4 bases, with 14 bases of the junction left unmatched. The CDR3 contains 18 residues. The CDR3 sequence: CSARDLRGASGSVETQYF. The CDR3 DNA is TGCAGTGCTAGAGATTTAAGGGGGGCTAGCGGGAGCGTAGAGACCCAGTACTTC.

J is TRBJ1-5 and V is TRBV28, with 8 bases lining up with TRBD1. CDR3 length: 13 residues. V was clipped by 11 bases and J by 4 bases; unmatched bases: 7. Germline assignment: CDR1 MDHEN and CDR2 SYDVKM. CDR3 in DNA: TGTGCCGGAACAGGGGGTTCTAATCAGCCCCAGCATTTT. Translated: CAGTGGSNQPQHF.

The V call is TRBV12-3 or TRBV12-4, the J call TRBJ1-4; possible D gene TRBD1, 5 bases. The CDR3 covers 14 residues. The ends were cut back, 5 bases at V and 12 bases at J, with 19 bases in the middle. For the CDR3, the DNA is TGTGCCAGCAGTCCCCCGGGACGGCCGGGGGAACTGTTTTTT. It specifies CASSPPGRPGELFF.

In this sample, this clonotype turned up a few times. The chain recombines TRBV5-6 with TRBJ2-1, with unresolved D. CDR1 SGHDT and CDR2 YYEEEE come from the germline V gene. Deletions cut 3 bases from V and 5 bases from J, with 12 bases between. This CDR3 spans 14 amino acids. CDR3 region: CASSSDPPDNEQFF. The CDR3 DNA reads as TGTGCCAGCAGCTCGGACCCTCCCGACAATGAGCAGTTCTTC.

The rearrangement joins TRBV30 to TRBJ2-7; tentative D call: TRBD1 (5 bases). The CDR3 totals 14 residues. The V gene lost 3 bases and the J gene lost 0 bases, with 12 bases spanning the gap. In germline, CDR1 is GTSNPN, CDR2 SVGIG (reference sequence). CDR3 protein: CAWSWGISSYEQYF. DNA of the CDR3: TGTGCCTGGAGCTGGGGCATCAGCTCCTACGAGCAGTACTTC.

This clonotype was seen at least ten times. J is TRBJ2-2 and V is TRBV5-1; TRBD1 agrees at 12 bases. The CDR3 is 15 residues long. J gave up 4 bases and V 10 bases, and 8 bases lay outside the gene matches. Germline V gives CDR1 SGHRS, CDR2 YFSETQ. The CDR3 loop reads CAVRPGQGATGELFF. The DNA for the CDR3 is TGCGCCGTACGTCCGGGACAGGGGGCCACCGGGGAGCTGTTTTTT.

The chain combines TRBV6-5 with TRBJ2-7; possible D gene TRBD1, 6 bases. CDR3 length equals 12 residues. Trimming took 6 bases from V and 5 from J, leaving 11 bases between them. The germline CDR1 and CDR2 sequences are MNHEY and SVGAGI. The chain's CDR3 is CASRNRVDEQYF. The CDR3 DNA reads TGTGCCAGCAGGAACAGGGTCGACGAGCAGTACTTC.

The table lists this clonotype with many counts. The gene calls are TRBV11-2 and TRBJ1-4; D gene unclear. Germline values: CDR1 SGHAT, CDR2 FQNNGV. Trimming took 3 bases from V and 8 from J, leaving 16 bases between them. This CDR3 contains 15 residues. CDR3 sequence: CASSFASRYEEKLFF. The CDR3 DNA reads TGTGCCAGCAGCTTTGCCAGCCGATATGAGGAAAAACTGTTTTTT. Complete variable domain (other parts from reference TRBV11-2 and TRBJ1-4): EAGVAQSPRYKIIEKRQSVAFWCNPISGHATLYWYQQILGQGPKLLIQFQNNGVVDDSQLPKDRFSAERLKGVDSTLKIQPAKLEDSAVYLCASSFASRYEEKLFFGSGTQLSVL.

This clonotype was detected ten times or more. The CDR3 nucleotides are TGTGCCAGCAGCCATATAAAAAGCCGGGCCACTTACGAGCAGTACTTC. This gives the protein CASSHIKSRATYEQYF. This chain uses TRBV3-1 with TRBJ2-7; D is undetermined. From germline, CDR1 is LGHDT and CDR2 YNNKEL (reference sequence). This CDR3 comprises 16 residues. V lost 3 bases and J lost 4, with 19 bases in between.

The chain employs TRBV7-2 and TRBJ2-3, with D possibly matching TRBD1 (5 bases). V was trimmed by 5 bases and J by 2 bases, leaving 17 bases between them. Looked up from germline, CDR1 is SGHTA and CDR2 is FQGNSA. CDR3 size: 16 residues. The CDR3 DNA follows: TGTGCCAGCAGCCCCACGCCATGGGGCACCACAGATACGCAGTATTTT. This translates into CASSPTPWGTTDTQYF.

This chain joins TRBV20-1 and TRBJ1-2; possibly TRBD1 for D (6 bases). Per germline, CDR1 DFQATT and CDR2 SNEGSKA (reference sequence). V was clipped by 6 bases and J by 7 bases, with 12 bases between them. The length of the CDR3 is 11 residues. The CDR3 loop is CSAKQGGGYTF. The CDR3 bases are TGCAGTGCCAAACAGGGAGGTGGCTACACCTTC.

This clonotype showed up just a few times. The chain uses TRBV4-1 and TRBJ2-7; D may match TRBD1 or TRBD2 (5 bases each). This CDR3 has 13 amino acids. V was cut by 4 bases and J by 5 bases, with 12 bases left in between. The germline CDR1 and CDR2 sequences are MGHRA and YSYEKL. CDR3 sequence reads: CASSPEGLHEQYF. DNA for the CDR3: TGCGCCAGCAGCCCAGAGGGGTTACACGAGCAGTACTTC.

This clonotype appeared a few times. Compared with germline, one end of the junction differs, possibly owing to a read error. The gene calls are TRBV7-7 and TRBJ2-5; D is undetermined. The CDR3 spans 13 residues. Per germline, CDR1 SSHAT and CDR2 FNYEAQ (reference sequence). CDR3 in amino acids: CASSLEWAETQYF. Here the CDR3 DNA reads TGTGCTAGCAGCTTAGAGTGGGCCGAGACCCAGTACTTC.

V usage is TRBV11-2 and J usage is TRBJ2-4; D is perhaps TRBD1 or TRBD2 (5 bases each). The CDR3 has 13 amino acids. V was clipped by 3 bases and J by 7 bases, with 10 bases between them. CDR1 is SGHAT and CDR2 is FQNNGV in the germline V gene. CDR3 DNA: TGTGCCAGCAGCTTCGGGGCAGGGAACATTCAGTACTTC. This translates into CASSFGAGNIQYF.

This clonotype was observed a few times. The chain combines TRBV15 with TRBJ2-7; D perhaps matches TRBD1 (6 bases). V was pared by 0 bases and J by 7 bases, with 13 bases between. This CDR3 is 14 amino acids long. Germline V gives CDR1 LNHNV, CDR2 YYDKDF (reference sequence). The CDR3 DNA reads as TGTGCCACCAGCAGAGATCAGGGGCGGAGTGAGCAGTACTTC. Amino acid sequence: CATSRDQGRSEQYF. The variable domain in full, completed from reference TRBV15 and TRBJ2-7, reads DAMVIQNPRYQVTQFGKPVTLSCSQTLNHNVMYWYQQKSSQAPKLLFHYYDKDFNNEADTPDNFQSRRPNTSFCFLDIRSPGLGDTAMYLCATSRDQGRSEQYFGPGTRLTVT.

This clonotype occurred once. The chain joins TRBV6-2 or TRBV6-3 to TRBJ2-1; D is uncertain. Germline V gene data show CDR1 as MNHEY and CDR2 as SVGEGT. This CDR3 is built from 13 residues. Trimming stripped 0 bases from V and 6 bases from J, with 6 bases between. CDR3 sequence (DNA): TGTGCCAGCAGTTACTCATACCCCAATGAGCAGTTCTTC. It is translated as CASSYSYPNEQFF.

V usage is TRBV12-3 or TRBV12-4 and J usage is TRBJ2-7, with no clear D. Trimming took off 3 bases at V and 2 bases at J, with 8 bases between the two ends. The CDR3 length is 13 residues. The CDR3 reads CASSFSTTYEQYF. CDR3 bases: TGTGCCAGCAGTTTTTCAACGACCTACGAGCAGTACTTC.

V is TRBV12-3 or TRBV12-4 and J is TRBJ1-2; D may be TRBD1 (6 bases). V lost 2 bases, J lost 5 bases, and 15 bases lay in between. This CDR3 comprises 15 residues. CDR3 residues: CASSLTGASQYGYTF. The CDR3 DNA follows: TGTGCCAGCAGTTTAACGGGGGCTTCCCAATATGGCTACACCTTC.

The CDR3 protein is CASSSWTSGPYNEQFF. In DNA form, the CDR3 reads TGTGCCAGCAGCTCCTGGACTAGCGGACCCTACAATGAGCAGTTCTTC. The J gene is TRBJ2-1, the V gene TRBV3-1; TRBD2 aligns across 10 bases. Germline loops: CDR1 LGHDT, CDR2 YNNKEL (reference sequence). The CDR3 is made up of 16 amino acids. The V and J ends lost 5 bases and 2 bases, in that order; junction bases with no gene match: 6.

The sample holds many counts of this clonotype. The chain recombines TRBV4-3 with TRBJ1-2; no clear D. Trimming removed 0 bases from V and 1 base from J, with 12 bases in between. The length of the CDR3 is 16 residues. Per germline, CDR1 LGHNA and CDR2 YSLEER. CDR3 DNA: TGCGCCAGCAGCCAAGACTGGGCAGAACTTAACTATGGCTACACCTTC. It specifies CASSQDWAELNYGYTF.